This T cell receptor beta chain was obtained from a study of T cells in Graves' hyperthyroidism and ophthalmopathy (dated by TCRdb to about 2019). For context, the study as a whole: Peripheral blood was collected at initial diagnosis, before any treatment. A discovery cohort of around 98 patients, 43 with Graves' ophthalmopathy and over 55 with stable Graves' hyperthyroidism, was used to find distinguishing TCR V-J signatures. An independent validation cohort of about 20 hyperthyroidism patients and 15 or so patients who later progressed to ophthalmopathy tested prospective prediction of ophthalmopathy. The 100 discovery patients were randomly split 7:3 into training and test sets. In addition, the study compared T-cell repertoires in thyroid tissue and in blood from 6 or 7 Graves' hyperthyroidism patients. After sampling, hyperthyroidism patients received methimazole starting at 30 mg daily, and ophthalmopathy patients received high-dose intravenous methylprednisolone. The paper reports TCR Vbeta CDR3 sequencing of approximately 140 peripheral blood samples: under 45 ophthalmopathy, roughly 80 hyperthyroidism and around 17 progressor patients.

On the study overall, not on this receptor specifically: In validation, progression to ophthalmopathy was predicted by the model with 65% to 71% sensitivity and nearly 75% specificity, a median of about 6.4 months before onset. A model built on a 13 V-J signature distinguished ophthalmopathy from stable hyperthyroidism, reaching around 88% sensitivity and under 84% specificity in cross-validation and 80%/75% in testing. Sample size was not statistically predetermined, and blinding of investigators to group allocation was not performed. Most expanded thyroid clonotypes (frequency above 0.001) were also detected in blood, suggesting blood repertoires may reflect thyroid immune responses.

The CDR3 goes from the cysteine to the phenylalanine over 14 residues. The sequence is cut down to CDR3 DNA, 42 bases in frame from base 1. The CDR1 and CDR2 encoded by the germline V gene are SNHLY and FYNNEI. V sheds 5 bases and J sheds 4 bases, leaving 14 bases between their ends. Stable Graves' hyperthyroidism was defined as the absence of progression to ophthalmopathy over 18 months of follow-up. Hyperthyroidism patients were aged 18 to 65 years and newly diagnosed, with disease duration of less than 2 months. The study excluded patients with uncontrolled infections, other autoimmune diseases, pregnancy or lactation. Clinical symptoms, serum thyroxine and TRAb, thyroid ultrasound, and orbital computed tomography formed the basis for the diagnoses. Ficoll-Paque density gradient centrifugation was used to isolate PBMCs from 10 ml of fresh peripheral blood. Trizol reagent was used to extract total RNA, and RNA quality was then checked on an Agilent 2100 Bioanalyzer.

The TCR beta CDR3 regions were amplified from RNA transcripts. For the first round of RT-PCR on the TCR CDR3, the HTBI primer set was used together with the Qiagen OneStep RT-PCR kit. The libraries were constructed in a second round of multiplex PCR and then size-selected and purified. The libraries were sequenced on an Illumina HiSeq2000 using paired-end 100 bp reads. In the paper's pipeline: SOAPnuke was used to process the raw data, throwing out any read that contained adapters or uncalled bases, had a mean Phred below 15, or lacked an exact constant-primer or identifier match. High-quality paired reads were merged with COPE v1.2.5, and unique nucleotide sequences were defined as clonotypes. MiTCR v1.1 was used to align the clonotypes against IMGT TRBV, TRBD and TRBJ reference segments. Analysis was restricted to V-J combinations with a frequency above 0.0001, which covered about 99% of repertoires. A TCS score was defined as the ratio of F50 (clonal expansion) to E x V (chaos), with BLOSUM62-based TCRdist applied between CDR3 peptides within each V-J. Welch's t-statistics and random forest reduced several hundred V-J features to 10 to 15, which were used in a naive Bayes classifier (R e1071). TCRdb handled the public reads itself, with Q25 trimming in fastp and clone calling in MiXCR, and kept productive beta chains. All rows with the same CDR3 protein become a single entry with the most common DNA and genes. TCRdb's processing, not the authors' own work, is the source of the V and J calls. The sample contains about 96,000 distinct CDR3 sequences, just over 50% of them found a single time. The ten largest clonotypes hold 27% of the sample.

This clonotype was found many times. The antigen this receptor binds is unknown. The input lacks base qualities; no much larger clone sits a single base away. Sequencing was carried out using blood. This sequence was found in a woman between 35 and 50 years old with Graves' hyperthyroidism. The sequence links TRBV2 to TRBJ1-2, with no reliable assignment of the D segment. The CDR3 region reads CASSPSGRSYGYTF. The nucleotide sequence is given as TGTGCCAGCAGTCCTTCGGGCCGGAGCTATGGCTACACCTTC.